This T cell receptor beta chain appears in the sequencing data of a study of blood T cell repertoires in COVID-19. About the study: Whether acute or convalescent, the COVID-19 samples came from the United States, Italy and Spain. PBMCs, B-cell-depleted T cells, or T cells were the source of the cDNA or gDNA that made up the material.

Original analysis: Nucleated cell number was recorded as an estimate derived from reference gene primer amplification. Clones were read by immunoSEQ multiplex PCR, and TCRdb kept only the in-frame ones, dropping some. V and J calls and clone size are as listed in that table; D and trimming were resolved from the DNA. This table holds about 200,000 clones, almost 85% found once. V lost 2 bases to trimming and J lost 0 bases, with 11 bases between them. Per the germline V gene, CDR1 is LGHDT and CDR2 is YNNKEL (reference sequence). There are 16 residues in the CDR3. Patients at the Seattle site were enrolled during active infection and followed longitudinally.

The origin of this receptor is a woman aged 65 to 85 with COVID-19, enrolled during active disease. The specimen was peripheral blood. The V call is TRBV3-1 (or the pseudogene TRBV3-2), the J call TRBJ1-3; a weak D match, TRBD1 (5 bases). The CDR3 nucleotides read TGTGCCAGCAGCCAAAGCAGGGCGTCCTCTGGAAACACCATATATTTT. Encoded protein: CASSQSRASSGNTIYF.